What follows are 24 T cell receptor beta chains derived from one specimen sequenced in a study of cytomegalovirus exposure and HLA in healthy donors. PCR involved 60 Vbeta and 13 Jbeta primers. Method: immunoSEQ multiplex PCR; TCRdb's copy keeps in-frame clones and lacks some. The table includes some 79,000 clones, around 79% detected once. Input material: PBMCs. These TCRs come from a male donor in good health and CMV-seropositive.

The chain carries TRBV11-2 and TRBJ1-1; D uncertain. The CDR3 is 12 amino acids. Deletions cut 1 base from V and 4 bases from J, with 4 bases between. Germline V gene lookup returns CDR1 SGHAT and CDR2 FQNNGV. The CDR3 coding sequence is TGTGCCAGCAGCTTAGCCCTCACTGAAGCTTTCTTT. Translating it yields CASSLALTEAFF.

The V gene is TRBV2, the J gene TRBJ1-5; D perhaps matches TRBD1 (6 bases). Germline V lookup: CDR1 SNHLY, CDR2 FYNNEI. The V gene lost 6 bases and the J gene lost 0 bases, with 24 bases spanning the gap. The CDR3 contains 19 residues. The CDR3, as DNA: TGTGCCAGCAGCCGATATAGGACAGAGATCCGATTTAGCAATCAGCCCCAGCATTTT. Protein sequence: CASSRYRTEIRFSNQPQHF. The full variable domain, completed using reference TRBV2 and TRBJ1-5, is EPEVTQTPSHQVTQMGQEVILRCVPISNHLYFYWYRQILGQKVEFLVSFYNNEISEKSEIFDDQFSVERPDGSNFTLKIRSTKLEDSAMYFCASSRYRTEIRFSNQPQHFGDGTRLSIL.

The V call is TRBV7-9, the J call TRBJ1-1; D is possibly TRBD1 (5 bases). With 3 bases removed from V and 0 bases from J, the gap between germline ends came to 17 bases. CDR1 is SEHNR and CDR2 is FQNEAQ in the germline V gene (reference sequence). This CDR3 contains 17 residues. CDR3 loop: CASSFRQSSNMNTEAFF. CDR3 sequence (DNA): TGTGCCAGCAGCTTCAGACAGTCCTCTAACATGAACACTGAAGCTTTCTTT.

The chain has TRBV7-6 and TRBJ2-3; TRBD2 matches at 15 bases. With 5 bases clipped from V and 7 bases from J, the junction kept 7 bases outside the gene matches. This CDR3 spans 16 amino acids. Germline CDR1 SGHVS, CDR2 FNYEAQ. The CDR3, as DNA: TGTGCCAGCAGCCCAAGGACTAGCGGGGGGGCAAATACGCAGTATTTT. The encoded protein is CASSPRTSGGANTQYF.

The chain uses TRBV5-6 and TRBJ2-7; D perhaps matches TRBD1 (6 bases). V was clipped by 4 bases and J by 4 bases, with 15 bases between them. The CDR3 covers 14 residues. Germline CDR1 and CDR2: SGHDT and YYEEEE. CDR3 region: CASSARGFVYEQYF. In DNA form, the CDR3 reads TGTGCCAGCAGCGCCAGGGGATTTGTGTACGAGCAGTACTTC.

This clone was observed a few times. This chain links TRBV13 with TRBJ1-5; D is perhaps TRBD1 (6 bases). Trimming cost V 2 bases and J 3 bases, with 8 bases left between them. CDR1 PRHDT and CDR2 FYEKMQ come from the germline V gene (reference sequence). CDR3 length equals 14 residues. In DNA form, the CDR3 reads TGTGCCAGCAGCTTAAGGGGGAACAATCAGCCCCAGCATTTT. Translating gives CASSLRGNNQPQHF. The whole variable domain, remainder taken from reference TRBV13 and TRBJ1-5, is AAGVIQSPRHLIKEKRETATLKCYPIPRHDTVYWYQQGPGQDPQFLISFYEKMQSDKGSIPDRFSAQQFSDYHSELNMSSLELGDSALYFCASSLRGNNQPQHFGDGTRLSIL.

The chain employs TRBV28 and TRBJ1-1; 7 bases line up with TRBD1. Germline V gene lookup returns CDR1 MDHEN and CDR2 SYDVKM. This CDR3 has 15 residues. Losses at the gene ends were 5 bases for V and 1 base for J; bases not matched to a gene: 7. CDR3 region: CASSPRQGWNTEAFF. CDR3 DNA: TGTGCCAGCAGTCCACGACAGGGTTGGAACACTGAAGCTTTCTTT.

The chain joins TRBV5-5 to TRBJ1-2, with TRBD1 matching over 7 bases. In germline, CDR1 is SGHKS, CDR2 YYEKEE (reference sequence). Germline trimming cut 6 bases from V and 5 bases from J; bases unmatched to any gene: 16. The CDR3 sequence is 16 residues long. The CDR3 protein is CASTTSPGTVFYGYTF. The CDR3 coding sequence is TGTGCCAGCACCACTTCGCCGGGGACAGTCTTTTATGGCTACACCTTC. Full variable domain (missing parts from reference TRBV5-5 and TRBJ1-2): DAGVTQSPTHLIKTRGQQVTLRCSPISGHKSVSWYQQVLGQGPQFIFQYYEKEERGRGNFPDRFSARQFPNYSSELNVNALLLGDSALYLCASTTSPGTVFYGYTFGSGTRLTVV.

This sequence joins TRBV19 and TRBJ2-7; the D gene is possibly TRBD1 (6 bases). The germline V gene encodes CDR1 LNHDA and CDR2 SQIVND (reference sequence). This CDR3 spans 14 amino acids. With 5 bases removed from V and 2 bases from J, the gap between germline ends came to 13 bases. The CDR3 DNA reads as TGTGCCAGTAGTCGAGACAGGCTCCCCTACGAGCAGTACTTC. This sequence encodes CASSRDRLPYEQYF.

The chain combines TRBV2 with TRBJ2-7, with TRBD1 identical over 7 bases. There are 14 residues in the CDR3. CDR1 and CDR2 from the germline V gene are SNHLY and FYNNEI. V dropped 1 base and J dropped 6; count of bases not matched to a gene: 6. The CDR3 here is CASSEDRGIGEQYF. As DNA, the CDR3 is TGTGCCAGCAGTGAAGACAGGGGAATCGGCGAGCAGTACTTC.

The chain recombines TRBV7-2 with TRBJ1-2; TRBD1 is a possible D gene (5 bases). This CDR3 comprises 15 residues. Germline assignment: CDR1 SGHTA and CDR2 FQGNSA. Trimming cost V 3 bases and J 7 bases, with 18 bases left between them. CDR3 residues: CASSLIWRGGGGYTF. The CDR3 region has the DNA TGTGCCAGCAGCTTGATCTGGAGGGGAGGAGGTGGCTACACCTTC.

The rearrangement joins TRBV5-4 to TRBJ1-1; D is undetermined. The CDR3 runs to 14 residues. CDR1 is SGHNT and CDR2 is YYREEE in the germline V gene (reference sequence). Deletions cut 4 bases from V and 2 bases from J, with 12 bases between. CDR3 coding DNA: TGTGCCAGCAGCCGAAGCGACGTTAACACTGAAGCTTTCTTT. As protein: CASSRSDVNTEAFF.

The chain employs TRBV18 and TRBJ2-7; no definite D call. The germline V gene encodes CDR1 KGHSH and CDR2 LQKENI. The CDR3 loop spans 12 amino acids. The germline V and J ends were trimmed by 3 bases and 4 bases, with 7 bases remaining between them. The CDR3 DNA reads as TGTGCCAGCTCACCTTCGAGTTACGAGCAGTACTTC. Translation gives CASSPSSYEQYF.

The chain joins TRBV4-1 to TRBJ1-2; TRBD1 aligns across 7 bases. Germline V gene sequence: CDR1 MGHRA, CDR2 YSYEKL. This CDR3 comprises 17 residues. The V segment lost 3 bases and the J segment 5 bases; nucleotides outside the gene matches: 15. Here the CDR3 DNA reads TGCGCCAGCAGCCAGACCTTCGGACAGGCGGGTTATTATGGCTACACCTTC. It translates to CASSQTFGQAGYYGYTF.

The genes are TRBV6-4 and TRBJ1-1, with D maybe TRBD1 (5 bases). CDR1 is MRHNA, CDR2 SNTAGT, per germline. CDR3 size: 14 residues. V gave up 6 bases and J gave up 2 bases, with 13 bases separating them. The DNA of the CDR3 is TGTGCCAGCAGCCCAGGGCAGAGAAACACTGAAGCTTTCTTT. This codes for CASSPGQRNTEAFF.

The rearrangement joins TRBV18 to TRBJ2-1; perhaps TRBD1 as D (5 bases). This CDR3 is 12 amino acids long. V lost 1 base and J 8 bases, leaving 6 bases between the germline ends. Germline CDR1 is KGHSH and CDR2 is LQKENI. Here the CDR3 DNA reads TGTGCCAGCTCACCACTAGGGGATGAGCAGTTCTTC. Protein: CASSPLGDEQFF.

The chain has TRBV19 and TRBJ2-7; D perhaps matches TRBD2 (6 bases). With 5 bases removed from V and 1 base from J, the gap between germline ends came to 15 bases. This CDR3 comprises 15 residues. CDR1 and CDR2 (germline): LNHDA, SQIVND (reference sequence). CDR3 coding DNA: TGTGCCAGTAGTCGGAGGGCCCGGACGTCCTACGAGCAGTACTTC. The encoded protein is CASSRRARTSYEQYF.

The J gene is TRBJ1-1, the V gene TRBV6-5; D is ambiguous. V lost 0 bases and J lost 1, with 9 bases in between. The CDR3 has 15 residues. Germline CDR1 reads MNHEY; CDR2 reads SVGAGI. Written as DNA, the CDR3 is TGTGCCAGCAGTTACTCGAGGCGTAGGAACACTGAAGCTTTCTTT. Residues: CASSYSRRRNTEAFF.

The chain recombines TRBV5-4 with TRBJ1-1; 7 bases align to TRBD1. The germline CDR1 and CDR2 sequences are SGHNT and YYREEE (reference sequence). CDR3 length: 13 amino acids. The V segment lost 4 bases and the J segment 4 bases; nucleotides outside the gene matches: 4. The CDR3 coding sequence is TGTGCCAGCAGCCTGACAGGGACCACTGAAGCTTTCTTT. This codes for CASSLTGTTEAFF.

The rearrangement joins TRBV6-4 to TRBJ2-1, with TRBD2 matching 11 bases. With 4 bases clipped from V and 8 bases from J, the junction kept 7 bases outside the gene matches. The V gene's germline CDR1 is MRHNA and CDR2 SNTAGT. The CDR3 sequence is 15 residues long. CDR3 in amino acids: CASSVWTSGSYEQFF. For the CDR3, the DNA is TGTGCCAGCAGTGTGTGGACTAGCGGGTCGTATGAGCAGTTCTTC.

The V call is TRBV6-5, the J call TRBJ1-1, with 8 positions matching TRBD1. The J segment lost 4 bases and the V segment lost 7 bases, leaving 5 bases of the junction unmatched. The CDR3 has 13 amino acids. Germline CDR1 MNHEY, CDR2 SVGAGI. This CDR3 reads CASTAGQGTEAFF. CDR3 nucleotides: TGTGCCAGCACCGCCGGACAGGGCACTGAAGCTTTCTTT.

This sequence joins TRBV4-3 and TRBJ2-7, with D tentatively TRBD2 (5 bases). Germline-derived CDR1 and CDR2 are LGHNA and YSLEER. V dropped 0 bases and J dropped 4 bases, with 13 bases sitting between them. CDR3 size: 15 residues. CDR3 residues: CASSQDEGRNYEQYF. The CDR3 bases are TGCGCCAGCAGCCAAGACGAGGGAAGGAATTACGAGCAGTACTTC.

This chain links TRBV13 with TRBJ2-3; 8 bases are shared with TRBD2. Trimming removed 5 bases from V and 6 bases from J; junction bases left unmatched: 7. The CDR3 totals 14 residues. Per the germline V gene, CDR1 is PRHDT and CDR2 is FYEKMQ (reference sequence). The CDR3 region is CASSGGTSPDTQYF. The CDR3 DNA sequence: TGTGCCAGCAGCGGGGGGACTAGTCCGGATACGCAGTATTTT.

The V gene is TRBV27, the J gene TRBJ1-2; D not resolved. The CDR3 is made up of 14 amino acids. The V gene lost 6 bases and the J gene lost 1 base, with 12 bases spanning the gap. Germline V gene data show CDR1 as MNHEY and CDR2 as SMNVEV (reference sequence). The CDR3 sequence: CASSSRGGNYGYTF. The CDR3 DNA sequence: TGTGCCAGCAGCTCCCGGGGAGGTAACTATGGCTACACCTTC.